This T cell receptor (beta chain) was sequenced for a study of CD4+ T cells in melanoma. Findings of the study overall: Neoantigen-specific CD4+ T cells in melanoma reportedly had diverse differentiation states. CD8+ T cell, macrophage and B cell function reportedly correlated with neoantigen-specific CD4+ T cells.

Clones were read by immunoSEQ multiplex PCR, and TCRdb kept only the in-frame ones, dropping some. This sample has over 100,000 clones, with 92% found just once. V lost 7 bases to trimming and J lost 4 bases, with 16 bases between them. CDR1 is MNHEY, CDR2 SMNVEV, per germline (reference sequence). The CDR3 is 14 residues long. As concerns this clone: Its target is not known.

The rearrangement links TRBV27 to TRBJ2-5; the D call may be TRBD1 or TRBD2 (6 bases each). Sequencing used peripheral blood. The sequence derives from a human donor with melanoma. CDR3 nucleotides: TGTGCCAGCATAGGAGGGGGTGAGGCAGAGACCCAGTACTTC. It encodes CASIGGGEAETQYF.